Listed below are T cell receptor beta chains from one sample, sequenced in a study of human T cells and chemical hapten exposure. Via MiXCR, TCRdb re-called the RACE reads, giving one row per CDR3 protein. The data show around 350,000 distinct CDR3 sequences, 5.5% seen once. Sequenced material: whole blood, taken in connection with sensitization to the hapten diphenylcyclopropenone (DPC). Source of these receptors: a woman in her late teens or twenties with alopecia areata. Some clones in this sample may be carry-over from other donors' samples. The conserved cysteine and the conserved F or W are not part of the CDR3 here. A D gene is named only where the DNA matches it firmly.

V gene	D gene	CDR3 protein
TRBV6-6	NA	ASSSELTYEQY
TRBV3-1	TRBD1	ASSQALGTGRHNEQF
TRBV18	TRBD1	ASSPNSGTENSPLH
TRBV20-1	TRBD1	SARDWAGRGDQPQH
TRBV4-2	NA	ASSQEGGSQETQY
TRBV12-3/TRBV12-4	NA	ASSLISTSTNEKLF
TRBV7-3	NA	ASSPQGYNEQF
TRBV6-6	NA	ASSSPAKNIQY
TRBV6-2/TRBV6-3	NA	ASSTNDPRGAEAF
TRBV15	NA	ATSREDSGANVLT
TRBV6-2/TRBV6-3	NA	ASSYLGSSGNTIY
TRBV24-1	NA	ATSETGTRNTGELF
TRBV5-4	TRBD1	ASSLAGAGGTEAF
TRBV20-1	TRBD2	SATDSGGLNYEQY
TRBV5-4	NA	ASSLGGRDSGNTIY
TRBV20-1	NA	SARVGGQPQH
TRBV11-3	TRBD2	ASSPGGAISNTGELF
TRBV12-3/TRBV12-4	NA	ASSLAGATDTQY
TRBV7-2	NA	ASSPHVADSYSPLH
TRBV12-3/TRBV12-4	NA	ASSPLTGGAF
TRBV18	NA	ASSPGQPGNTIY
TRBV27	NA	ASSRVREPQH
TRBV7-9	NA	ASNRPFDGYTEAF
TRBV23-1	TRBD2	ASSPRGGMETQY
TRBV2	NA	ASIEERETNYGYT